These 23 T cell receptor beta chains originate from one sample sequenced in a study of technical replicates of blood from four donors. Using immunoSEQ multiplex PCR, the repertoire was profiled, and TCRdb retains in-frame clones only, with some absent. This sample has some 10,000 clones, with around 94% found just once. Sequencing was done on a sample of PBMCs. These receptors came from a human donor in good health.

V is TRBV25-1 and J is TRBJ2-3; TRBD2 matches at 9 bases. Trimming at V came to 6 bases and at J to 5 bases, leaving 12 bases not matched to a gene. The V gene's germline CDR1 is MGHDK and CDR2 SYGVNS. The CDR3 is made up of 16 amino acids. CDR3 DNA: TGTGCCAGCAGGAGAGCGGGCGGGAGGGCCTTAGATACGCAGTATTTT. Its translation: CASRRAGGRALDTQYF.

This chain connects TRBV28 to TRBJ2-1, with 9 positions matching TRBD1. Germline loops: CDR1 MDHEN, CDR2 SYDVKM. J was trimmed by 2 bases and V by 10 bases; bases with no gene match: 15. The CDR3 covers 17 residues. The CDR3 reads CANSKGDRDPAYNEQFF. In DNA form, the CDR3 reads TGTGCCAACTCGAAAGGGGACAGGGACCCCGCCTACAATGAGCAGTTCTTC.

This clone was seen just once. The chain is built from TRBV5-4 and TRBJ2-5; weak D call: TRBD2 (6 bases). This CDR3 spans 16 amino acids. Trimming took 0 bases from V and 2 from J, leaving 14 bases between them. The germline gives CDR1 SGHNT, CDR2 YYREEE (reference sequence). The CDR3 DNA is TGTGCCAGCAGCTTGGAATCCGGGGGAGGTCAAGAGACCCAGTACTTC. This sequence encodes CASSLESGGGQETQYF.

The V and J genes are TRBV5-8 and TRBJ2-5; TRBD2 matches 8 bases. V trimming: 0 bases; J trimming: 4 bases; junction bases outside the gene matches: 8. Germline CDR1 and CDR2: SGHTS and YDEGEE. This CDR3 has 16 amino acids. As DNA, the CDR3 is TGTGCCAGCAGCTTGGCGGGTGCGCTAGCGGGAGAGACCCAGTACTTC. This sequence encodes CASSLAGALAGETQYF.

This sequence joins TRBV9 and TRBJ1-5; 8 bases line up with TRBD1. The CDR3 has 15 residues. Germline V lookup: CDR1 SGDLS, CDR2 YYNGEE. V shed 2 bases and J 3 bases; nucleotides not matched to a gene: 4. CDR3: CASSVGTGNNQPQHF. As DNA, the CDR3 is TGTGCCAGCAGCGTCGGGACAGGTAACAATCAGCCCCAGCATTTT.

The chain is built from TRBV9 and TRBJ2-2; a weak D match, TRBD1 (6 bases). CDR3 length equals 15 residues. Germline V gene lookup returns CDR1 SGDLS and CDR2 YYNGEE. V dropped 3 bases and J dropped 3 bases, with 12 bases sitting between them. CDR3 coding DNA: TGTGCCAGCAGCGGACAAAGGGGGTACACCGGGGAGCTGTTTTTT. It translates to CASSGQRGYTGELFF.

The sample holds a few counts of this clone. This chain joins TRBV6-1 and TRBJ2-5; possibly TRBD2 for D (6 bases). CDR1 is MNHNS and CDR2 is SASEGT in the germline V gene. Between the trimmed V and J ends, which lost 0 bases and 1 base, there was a span of 6 bases. The CDR3 has 14 residues. The CDR3 DNA follows: TGTGCCAGCAGTGAAGCGGGGGGCCAAGAGACCCAGTACTTC. Translated, it gives CASSEAGGQETQYF.

The chain carries TRBV27 and TRBJ2-2; 9 nucleotides line up with TRBD2. CDR1 MNHEY and CDR2 SMNVEV come from the germline V gene (reference sequence). V shed 5 bases and J 5 bases; nucleotides not matched to a gene: 9. The CDR3 has 16 amino acids. The CDR3 coding sequence is TGTGCCAGCAGTCTACTAGCGGGCGTATGGACCGGGGAGCTGTTTTTT. Its translation: CASSLLAGVWTGELFF.

The rearrangement links TRBV27 to TRBJ1-1; D ambiguous. With 2 bases removed from V and 1 base from J, the gap between germline ends came to 8 bases. CDR1 and CDR2 (germline): MNHEY, SMNVEV (reference sequence). CDR3 length: 14 residues. Here the CDR3 reads CASSLSAGNTEAFF. DNA of the CDR3: TGTGCCAGCAGTTTAAGTGCGGGGAACACTGAAGCTTTCTTT.

A single count supports this clone. The rearrangement links TRBV9 to TRBJ2-5; 8 bases align to TRBD2. Germline CDR1 reads SGDLS; CDR2 reads YYNGEE. Trimming cost V 6 bases and J 5 bases; bases outside gene matches: 15. The CDR3 is 16 residues long. The CDR3 reads CASTPRGLAHLETQYF. CDR3 bases: TGTGCCAGCACCCCACGTGGACTAGCCCATTTGGAGACCCAGTACTTC.

This chain links TRBV9 with TRBJ1-1; D is uncertain. This CDR3 spans 12 amino acids. Looked up from germline, CDR1 is SGDLS and CDR2 is YYNGEE. Deletions cut 3 bases from V and 5 bases from J, with 8 bases between. DNA of the CDR3: TGTGCCAGCAGCGGAGCAAATACTGAAGCTTTCTTT. Its translation: CASSGANTEAFF.

The chain joins TRBV28 to TRBJ1-2, with D perhaps TRBD1 (6 bases). The CDR3 has 12 residues. Per germline, CDR1 MDHEN and CDR2 SYDVKM. The V and J ends lost 5 bases and 8 bases respectively, with 12 bases between them. DNA of the CDR3: TGTGCCAGCAGTGACAGGTACAGGGGCTACACCTTC. It yields the protein CASSDRYRGYTF.

The rearrangement joins TRBV5-1 to TRBJ1-1; tentatively, D is TRBD1 (6 bases). The V end lost 6 bases, the J end lost 3 bases, and 18 bases lay between the germline ends. CDR1 and CDR2 (germline): SGHRS, YFSETQ. This CDR3 region has 15 residues. The CDR3: CASTWSAPGDTEAFF. CDR3 in DNA: TGCGCCAGCACCTGGTCGGCCCCAGGGGACACTGAAGCTTTCTTT.

The genes are TRBV6-1 and TRBJ1-1, with a tentative D call TRBD1 (5 bases). Germline CDR1 is MNHNS and CDR2 is SASEGT. CDR3 length equals 13 residues. The V end lost 4 bases, the J end lost 7 bases, and 13 bases lay between the germline ends. The chain's CDR3 is CASSAQTDGEAFF. The CDR3 bases are TGTGCCAGCAGTGCTCAGACAGACGGTGAAGCTTTCTTT.

V and J are TRBV27 and TRBJ1-2; D perhaps matches TRBD1 (6 bases). In germline, CDR1 is MNHEY, CDR2 SMNVEV (reference sequence). V was trimmed by 2 bases and J by 7 bases, leaving 11 bases between them. CDR3 length equals 13 residues. CDR3 sequence reads: CASSLAGGRGYTF. The CDR3 DNA follows: TGTGCCAGCAGTTTAGCGGGGGGCCGTGGCTACACCTTC.

This clone was detected once. The V call is TRBV11-2, the J call TRBJ2-7, with D perhaps TRBD2 (6 bases). The ends were cut back, 6 bases at V and 6 bases at J, with 21 bases in the middle. This CDR3 contains 15 residues. Germline V gene sequence: CDR1 SGHAT, CDR2 FQNNGV. The CDR3 region is CASRVSGTPSGEQYF. CDR3 nucleotides: TGTGCCAGCAGGGTTAGCGGAACCCCCTCGGGCGAGCAGTACTTC.

The rearrangement joins TRBV28 to TRBJ1-1; D not resolved. Trimming cost V 5 bases and J 4 bases, with 8 bases left between them. The CDR3 runs to 12 residues. The V gene's germline CDR1 is MDHEN and CDR2 SYDVKM. The CDR3 reads CASSGLFTEAFF. CDR3 DNA: TGTGCCAGCAGTGGCCTTTTCACTGAAGCTTTCTTT.

This chain links TRBV4-2 with TRBJ2-2; a weak D match, TRBD2 (6 bases). Between the trimmed V and J ends, which lost 8 bases and 3 bases, there was a span of 13 bases. Per germline, CDR1 LGHNA and CDR2 YNFKEQ. There are 14 residues in the CDR3. CDR3 in amino acids: CASLGTSYTGELFF. CDR3 coding DNA: TGTGCCAGCCTCGGGACTTCCTACACCGGGGAGCTGTTTTTT.

The chain links TRBV4-1 to TRBJ2-7, with 7 bases aligning to TRBD2. The CDR3 extends over 14 amino acids. V shed 0 bases and J 5 bases; nucleotides not matched to a gene: 4. Germline V gene sequence: CDR1 MGHRA, CDR2 YSYEKL. The CDR3 loop is CASSQDPGGDEQYF. CDR3 DNA: TGCGCCAGCAGCCAAGATCCGGGAGGAGACGAGCAGTACTTC.

The genes are TRBV6-1 and TRBJ1-1; D ambiguous. Germline CDR1 reads MNHNS; CDR2 reads SASEGT. The CDR3 consists of 11 residues. Trimming stripped 7 bases from V and 6 bases from J, with 9 bases between. The CDR3: CASTRAAEAFF. CDR3 sequence (DNA): TGTGCCAGCACGAGGGCCGCTGAAGCTTTCTTT.

This chain joins TRBV6-4 and TRBJ2-6; D uncertain. Trimming took off 0 bases at V and 0 bases at J, with 3 bases between the two ends. This CDR3 has 15 amino acids. Germline values: CDR1 MRHNA, CDR2 SNTAGT. As DNA, the CDR3 is TGTGCCAGCAGTGACTCGCGCTCTGGGGCCAACGTCCTGACTTTC. Translated: CASSDSRSGANVLTF.

This chain uses TRBV27 with TRBJ2-5; D uncertain. The CDR3 contains 13 residues. From germline, CDR1 is MNHEY and CDR2 SMNVEV (reference sequence). V was clipped by 2 bases and J by 4 bases, with 8 bases between them. The CDR3 is CASSLRGLETQYF. In DNA, the CDR3 is TGTGCCAGCAGTTTACGAGGATTAGAGACCCAGTACTTC.

The chain joins TRBV7-8 to TRBJ2-2; 7 bases agree with TRBD2. CDR1 and CDR2 from the germline V gene are SGHVS and FQNEAQ. The CDR3 is 20 amino acids. After removal of 2 bases from V and 1 base from J, the junction contained 16 bases not matched to a gene. CDR3 DNA sequence: TGTGCCAGCAGCTTATTTACCACCGCCGGGACGGGAGGGAACACCGGGGAGCTGTTTTTT. This gives the protein CASSLFTTAGTGGNTGELFF.